The 10 T cell receptor beta chains given below trace back to one sample, sequenced in a study of CD8+CD57+ T cells in acquired aplastic anemia (dated by TCRdb to between 2017 and 2018). Data came from an Illumina HiSeq 2000. Genomic DNA served as template for TCR beta VDJ combination and CDR3 sequence profiling. In-frame beta chains were kept once TCRdb had trimmed the public reads at Q25 with fastp and called clones with MiXCR. Entries that share a CDR3 protein sequence are merged under the most common genes and DNA. This sample is represented by approximately 220,000 distinct CDR3 sequences; 40% to 50% of them were singletons. The biggest ten clones account for less than 9% of the sample. The patients picked for sequencing were ones in whom flow cytometry had shown an expansion of CD8+CD57+ cells. Sequencing was carried out using sorted CD4+, CD8+, or CD8+CD57+ T cells (not recorded which) from PBMCs. The receptors were gathered from a human donor with aplastic anemia.

Note on this clonotype: This is likely a read error, given that the CDR3 carries no conserved phenylalanine or tryptophan at its end. CDR3 DNA: TGCGCCAGCAGCCCTATAGATTATAGCAATCAGCCCCAGCATTCT. This gives the protein CASSPIDYSNQPQHS. The rearrangement uses TRBV4-1 and TRBJ1-5; unclear D gene. V lost 4 bases and J lost 0, with 10 bases in between. Per germline, CDR1 MGHRA and CDR2 YSYEKL. There are 15 residues in the CDR3.

With regard to this clonotype: Being one base from a much bigger clone, this may be a read error. The CDR3 here is CASGSDRQYPYEQYF. The CDR3, as DNA: TGTGCTAGTGGTTCGGACAGACAATACCCCTACGAGCAGTACTTC. The chain links TRBV12-5 to TRBJ2-7; D might be TRBD1 (6 bases). CDR1 LGHNT and CDR2 FRNRAP come from the germline V gene. V was clipped by 4 bases and J by 2 bases, with 15 bases between them. The CDR3 has 15 amino acids.

The genes are TRBV7-2 and TRBJ2-2; D not resolved. CDR1 and CDR2 (germline): SGHTA, FQGNSA. This CDR3 has 15 amino acids. V was cut by 5 bases and J by 0 bases, with 10 bases left in between. CDR3 region: CTSSPTRTNTGELFF. CDR3 in DNA: TGTACCAGCAGCCCAACTCGGACGAACACCGGGGAGCTGTTTTTT.

V is TRBV7-2 and J is TRBJ2-7; perhaps TRBD1 as D (6 bases). The germline V gene encodes CDR1 SGHTA and CDR2 FQGNSA. Trimming left V 6 bases short and J 3 bases short, with 21 bases between. The CDR3 is 16 amino acids. The CDR3 sequence: CASSSPTGTPSYEQYF. CDR3 DNA: TGTGCCAGCAGTTCCCCGACCGGGACACCAAGCTACGAGCAGTACTTC.

This clonotype was found a few times. The J gene is TRBJ1-1, the V gene TRBV6-6, with 7 bases fitting TRBD1. The CDR3 contains 15 residues. J was trimmed by 1 base and V by 2 bases; bases with no gene match: 4. From germline, CDR1 is MNHNY and CDR2 SVGAGI (reference sequence). The CDR3 spells CASSYQDRQNTEAFF. The CDR3 DNA follows: TGTGCCAGCAGTTACCAGGACAGGCAGAACACTGAAGCTTTCTTT.

V and J are TRBV4-1 and TRBJ2-7; tentatively, D is TRBD2 (5 bases). CDR3 length equals 15 residues. Per the germline V gene, CDR1 is MGHRA and CDR2 is YSYEKL. Trimming left V 0 bases short and J 4 bases short, with 13 bases between. The CDR3 sequence is CASSQDVRAAYEQYF. CDR3 nucleotides: TGCGCCAGCAGCCAAGATGTGCGAGCGGCGTACGAGCAGTACTTC.

This clonotype has a handful of counts. This chain connects TRBV7-8 to TRBJ1-6; no clear D. The V gene lost 2 bases and the J gene lost 6 bases, with 11 bases spanning the gap. Looked up from germline, CDR1 is SGHVS and CDR2 is FQNEAQ. The CDR3 is 15 amino acids. CDR3 loop: CASSLLPTTNSPLHF. The CDR3 DNA follows: TGTGCCAGCAGCTTATTACCCACAACTAATTCACCCCTCCACTTT.

With respect to this clonotype: Its ends do not fully match the called genes, so a read error is possible. This rearrangement joins TRBV9 to TRBJ2-7; either TRBD1 or TRBD2 may supply D (5 bases each). Germline values: CDR1 SGDLS, CDR2 YYNGEE. The CDR3 sequence is 14 residues long. CDR3 nucleotides: TGTGCCAGCAGCGCCGGGACGGGGATTTACGGGCAGTACTTC. Translated: CASSAGTGIYGQYF. The full variable domain, completed using reference TRBV9 and TRBJ2-7, is DSGVTQTPKHLITATGQRVTLRCSPRSGDLSVYWYQQSLDQGLQFLIQYYNGEERAKGNILERFSAQQFPDLHSELNLSSLELGDSALYFCASSAGTGIYGQYFGPGTRLTVT.

The chain carries TRBV7-2 and TRBJ2-7; D unresolved. The V gene's germline CDR1 is SGHTA and CDR2 FQGNSA. V lost 4 bases and J lost 2, with 9 bases in between. CDR3 length: 13 amino acids. CDR3 region: CASSSGRTYEQYF. The CDR3 DNA follows: TGTGCCAGCAGCTCGGGTCGAACCTACGAGCAGTACTTC. Variable domain in full (rest from reference TRBV7-2 and TRBJ2-7): GAGVSQSPSNKVTEKGKDVELRCDPISGHTALYWYRQSLGQGLEFLIYFQGNSAPDKSGLPSDRFSAERTGGSVSTLTIQRTQQEDSAVYLCASSSGRTYEQYFGPGTRLTVT.

There are many counts of this clonotype. The chain joins TRBV9 to TRBJ2-2; 8 bases line up with TRBD2. Germline assignment: CDR1 SGDLS and CDR2 YYNGEE. The length of the CDR3 is 16 residues. The V gene end was trimmed by 5 bases and the J gene end by 8 bases; junction bases not matched to a gene: 14. The CDR3 sequence is CASSPSQRGPRGELFF. The CDR3 nucleotides read TGTGCCAGCAGTCCGTCCCAGCGGGGGCCACGAGGGGAGCTGTTTTTT.